These 9 T cell receptor beta chains were sequenced from one sample in a study of T-cell reconstitution after alpha-beta-depleted transplantation in children. Unique molecular identifiers were built into the TCRbeta library. TCRdb reprocessed the PCR reads with MiXCR, giving one entry per CDR3 protein. The repertoire includes about 120,000 distinct CDR3 sequences, roughly 23% of them detected once, and roughly a tenth sits in the top ten. Sequencing used PBMCs, mostly from graft donor cells, obtained 180 days after TCRalphabeta/CD19-depleted stem cell transplant. The receptor set was obtained from a male patient between 2 and 15 years old who had a stem cell transplant for chronic granulomatous disease, so the T cells may come from the graft donor.

Only a few counts were recorded for this clonotype. This rearrangement joins TRBV29-1 to TRBJ2-7, with 7 bases that match TRBD2. Germline loops: CDR1 SQVTM, CDR2 ANQGSEA. The trim removed 4 bases at V and 3 bases at J, leaving 6 bases unmatched. This CDR3 contains 13 residues. This CDR3 is CSVGRGTHYEQYF. The CDR3 DNA is TGCAGCGTTGGGCGGGGGACTCACTACGAGCAGTACTTC.

This clonotype has just a few counts. This chain links TRBV20-1 with TRBJ2-7, with 8 bases identical to TRBD2. The V gene's germline CDR1 is DFQATT and CDR2 SNEGSKA (reference sequence). The CDR3 runs 15 residues. The junction had 11 bases not matched to a gene; V was cut back by 1 base and J by 6 bases. Here the CDR3 reads CSARAVLAATLEQYF. In DNA form, the CDR3 reads TGCAGTGCTAGAGCAGTACTAGCGGCCACTCTCGAGCAGTACTTC.

This clonotype was counted a few times. The gene calls are TRBV4-3 and TRBJ2-2, with no clear D. Germline V lookup: CDR1 LGHNA, CDR2 YSLEER. The CDR3 has 15 residues. Trimming took off 0 bases at V and 6 bases at J, with 11 bases between the two ends. Here the CDR3 reads CASSQDLPVPGELFF. The CDR3 bases are TGCGCCAGCAGCCAAGATTTGCCAGTCCCCGGGGAGCTGTTTTTT.

The V gene is TRBV7-2, the J gene TRBJ2-7; TRBD2 might be the D (6 bases). Germline loops: CDR1 SGHTA, CDR2 FQGNSA. Trimming pared 5 bases from V and 4 bases from J, leaving 21 bases between. The CDR3 has 16 amino acids. The CDR3 DNA follows: TGTGCCAGCAGCACGCACCCGGGACTCCTACCTTACGAGCAGTACTTC. Its protein product is CASSTHPGLLPYEQYF.

This clonotype has only a few counts. The chain has TRBV10-3 and TRBJ2-1; TRBD1 matches 12 bases. Trimming removed 9 bases from V and 7 bases from J; junction bases left unmatched: 7. Germline CDR1 and CDR2: ENHRY and SYGVKD. CDR3 size: 14 residues. For the CDR3, the DNA is TGTGCCATGGGGACAGGGGGCCTCCTTAATGAGCAGTTCTTC. It specifies CAMGTGGLLNEQFF.

V gene TRBV5-1 combines with J gene TRBJ2-5; D gene ambiguous. The CDR3 length is 15 residues. Germline CDR1 is SGHRS and CDR2 is YFSETQ. Trimming took off 4 bases at V and 2 bases at J, with 15 bases between the two ends. The CDR3 nucleotides read TGCGCCAGCAGCCCCGGACCAACGGCACAAGAGACCCAGTACTTC. Protein product: CASSPGPTAQETQYF.

This clonotype showed up many times. The chain combines TRBV29-1 with TRBJ2-3, with TRBD2 matching 10 bases. This CDR3 spans 13 amino acids. The trim removed 6 bases at V and 3 bases at J, leaving 3 bases unmatched. The germline V gene has CDR1 SQVTM and CDR2 ANQGSEA. The CDR3 region has the DNA TGCAGCGTAAATAGCGGGAGGACAGATACGCAGTATTTT. Translating gives CSVNSGRTDTQYF.

The J gene is TRBJ1-1, the V gene TRBV27; D may be TRBD1 (5 bases). Trimming pared 5 bases from V and 3 bases from J, leaving 13 bases between. The germline V gene has CDR1 MNHEY and CDR2 SMNVEV (reference sequence). The CDR3 contains 14 residues. CDR3: CASSTRQLHTEAFF. CDR3 coding DNA: TGTGCCAGCAGTACCCGACAGCTGCACACTGAAGCTTTCTTT.

For this clonotype: One end of the junction fails to match germline, which may point to a read error. The rearrangement joins TRBV7-7 to TRBJ2-5; 13 nucleotides line up with TRBD2. The CDR3 consists of 15 residues. The V gene's germline CDR1 is SSHAT and CDR2 FNYEAQ (reference sequence). CDR3 coding DNA: TGTGCTAGCAGCCAAACTAGCGGGGGGGCTGAGACCCAGTACTTC. Its protein is CASSQTSGGAETQYF.